This record looks at one T cell receptor (beta chain) sequence and its context. Original handling: Scientists estimated how many nucleated cells there were by amplifying reference gene primers. Profiling relied on immunoSEQ multiplex PCR, and the TCRdb table lists in-frame clones only, not all of them. V, J and clone size are those of that table, while D and trimming were read from the DNA. Of about 130,000 clones listed, over 80% are singletons. The sample originates from a study of blood T cell repertoires in COVID-19. Study-level information: There were acute and convalescent COVID-19 samples, and they came from the United States, Italy and Spain.

Germline V gene sequence: CDR1 SNHLY, CDR2 FYNNEI. Trimming took off 7 bases at V and 1 base at J, with 7 bases between the two ends. The CDR3 has 12 residues. This TCR was recovered from a man aged 55 to 70 with acute or convalescent COVID-19. Specimen: peripheral blood. This chain uses TRBV2 with TRBJ2-5; D possibly corresponds to TRBD1 (6 bases). The DNA for the CDR3 is TGTGCCAGCATCAGGGGCCAAGAGACCCAGTACTTC. Translation: CASIRGQETQYF.